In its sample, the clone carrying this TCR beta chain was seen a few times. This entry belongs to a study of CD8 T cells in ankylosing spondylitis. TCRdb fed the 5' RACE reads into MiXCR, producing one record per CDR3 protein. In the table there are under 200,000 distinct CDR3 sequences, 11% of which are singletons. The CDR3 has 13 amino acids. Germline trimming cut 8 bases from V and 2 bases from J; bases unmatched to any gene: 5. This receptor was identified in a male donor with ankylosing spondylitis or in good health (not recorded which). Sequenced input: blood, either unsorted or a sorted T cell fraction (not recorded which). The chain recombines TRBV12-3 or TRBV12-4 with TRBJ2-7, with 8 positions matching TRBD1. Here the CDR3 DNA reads TGTGCCAGCTCACGGACAGGGACCTACGAGCAGTACTTC. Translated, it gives CASSRTGTYEQYF.